This record covers a single T cell receptor beta chain. Naive CD8 cells, CD45RO-negative and positively selected for CCR7, excluded terminally differentiated effector memory CD45RA+ cells. Donors comprised only Caucasian adults living in Nashville, Tennessee. This entry belongs to a study of shared clonotypes between healthy human individuals. The CDR3 totals 13 residues. V lost 8 bases and J 1 base, leaving 10 bases between the germline ends. Germline CDR1 reads LNHDA; CDR2 reads SQIVND (reference sequence). The table came from immunoSEQ multiplex PCR; TCRdb's copy has only in-frame clones and leaves some out. The table lists about 2.1 million clones, just over 90% of them singletons.

The sample consisted of naive CD8+ T cells from PBMCs. The chain links TRBV19 to TRBJ2-3, with D hard to call. The TCR originated in a man younger than 35 in good health. Some clones in this sample may be carry-over from other donors' samples. This chain's CDR3 is CASAARRTDTQYF. CDR3 nucleotides: TGTGCCAGTGCGGCCCGCCGCACAGATACGCAGTATTTT.